One sample yielded the 28 T cell receptor beta chains listed below, sequenced in a study of shared clonotypes between healthy human individuals. In the naive CD8 group, cells lacked CD45RO and were positively selected for CCR7, so terminally differentiated effector memory CD45RA+ cells were left out. TCRdb's table, derived via immunoSEQ multiplex PCR, lists solely in-frame clones and lacks some. The sample shows 1.5 million to 2.5 million clones, about 95% of them seen only once. What was sequenced was naive CD8+ T cells sorted from blood. Receptors originate from a young man in good health.

Worth noting for this clone: In the same sample, other DNA sequences code for this CDR3. The chain employs TRBV27 and TRBJ2-5, with D maybe TRBD1 (5 bases). V lost 1 base to trimming and J lost 3 bases, with 9 bases between them. The CDR3 extends over 14 amino acids. Germline V gene data show CDR1 as MNHEY and CDR2 as SMNVEV (reference sequence). Here the CDR3 DNA reads TGTGCCAGCAGTTTATTTGGCAGGGAAGAGACCCAGTACTTC. Translation gives CASSLFGREETQYF.

The rearrangement links TRBV7-9 to TRBJ1-1, with unresolved D. V was clipped by 5 bases and J by 8 bases, with 24 bases between them. CDR1 and CDR2 from the germline V gene are SEHNR and FQNEAQ (reference sequence). The CDR3 is 16 amino acids. CDR3 in DNA: TGTGCCAGCAGCGGATCTCACACCAGGCCGGTCCCCGAAGCTTTCTTT. It is translated as CASSGSHTRPVPEAFF.

About this clone itself: Additional DNA sequences in this sample encode the identical CDR3. The J gene is TRBJ1-1, the V gene TRBV7-9; 8 bases agree with TRBD1. Germline lookup yields CDR1 SEHNR and CDR2 FQNEAQ (reference sequence). The CDR3 extends over 12 amino acids. V lost 8 bases and J lost 4; bases outside the gene matches: 3. The CDR3 region is CASGQGGTEAFF. The CDR3 nucleotides read TGTGCCAGCGGACAGGGCGGCACTGAAGCTTTCTTT.

V gene TRBV14 combines with J gene TRBJ2-3; D not certain. Germline V gene lookup returns CDR1 SGHDN and CDR2 FVKESK. The CDR3 has 14 amino acids. The germline V and J ends were trimmed by 0 bases and 0 bases, with 4 bases remaining between them. The CDR3 nucleotides read TGTGCCAGCAGCCAAGATTGGAGCACAGATACGCAGTATTTT. It codes for CASSQDWSTDTQYF.

V usage is TRBV7-9 and J usage is TRBJ2-1, with 9 positions matching TRBD2. Trimming at V came to 5 bases and at J to 13 bases, leaving 9 bases not matched to a gene. CDR1 is SEHNR, CDR2 FQNEAQ, per germline (reference sequence). This CDR3 comprises 13 residues. This CDR3 is CASSLPGLAYQFF. The DNA of the CDR3 is TGTGCCAGCAGCCTCCCGGGACTAGCTTATCAGTTCTTC.

In nucleotides, the CDR3 is TGCGCCAGCAGCCAAGAAGCAGGCCCCCAAGGGGACTATGGCTACACCTTC. Translated, it gives CASSQEAGPQGDYGYTF. The genes are TRBV4-1 and TRBJ1-2; possible D gene TRBD1, 5 bases. Looked up from germline, CDR1 is MGHRA and CDR2 is YSYEKL. CDR3 size: 17 residues. Between the trimmed V and J ends, which lost 0 bases and 3 bases, there was a span of 17 bases.

The V and J genes are TRBV15 and TRBJ1-5; possibly TRBD1 for D (5 bases). Trimming removed 5 bases from V and 6 bases from J, with 11 bases in between. Germline V gene data show CDR1 as LNHNV and CDR2 as YYDKDF (reference sequence). The CDR3 is 13 residues long. CDR3 DNA: TGTGCCACCAGCCGAGGGACTGGTCAGCCCCAGCATTTT. Its translation: CATSRGTGQPQHF.

This clone occurred once. The chain links TRBV4-1 to TRBJ1-1, with 8 bases lining up with TRBD1. The trim removed 6 bases at V and 4 bases at J, leaving 7 bases unmatched. The germline V gene encodes CDR1 MGHRA and CDR2 YSYEKL. The CDR3 consists of 14 residues. CDR3 nucleotides: TGCGCCAGCAGACAGGGGGGGCAGTTCACTGAAGCTTTCTTT. Its translation: CASRQGGQFTEAFF.

This clone was picked up one time. This chain uses TRBV14 with TRBJ2-3, with D uncertain. Per germline, CDR1 SGHDN and CDR2 FVKESK. The CDR3 length is 14 residues. Trimming removed 1 base from V and 0 bases from J, with 5 bases in between. CDR3 residues: CASSQVESTDTQYF. The CDR3 DNA is TGTGCCAGCAGCCAAGTAGAGAGCACAGATACGCAGTATTTT.

The gene calls are TRBV4-1 and TRBJ2-1; perhaps TRBD1 as D (5 bases). This CDR3 spans 16 amino acids. The germline V gene has CDR1 MGHRA and CDR2 YSYEKL. Between the trimmed V and J ends, which lost 0 bases and 5 bases, there was a span of 14 bases. The CDR3, as DNA: TGCGCCAGCAGCCAAGAAGGTCAGGGTTTTGACAATGAGCAGTTCTTC. Encoded protein: CASSQEGQGFDNEQFF.

The rearrangement joins TRBV7-3 to TRBJ2-1; possibly TRBD2 for D (5 bases). Germline values: CDR1 SGHTA, CDR2 FQGTGA. Trimming pared 1 base from V and 5 bases from J, leaving 12 bases between. This CDR3 is 15 amino acids long. For the CDR3, the DNA is TGTGCCAGCAGCTTAAATTCGGGGAAGGACAATGAGCAGTTCTTC. It encodes CASSLNSGKDNEQFF. Using reference TRBV7-3 and TRBJ2-1 for the parts outside the CDR3, the full variable domain is GAGVSQTPSNKVTEKGKYVELRCDPISGHTALYWYRQSLGQGPEFLIYFQGTGAADDSGLPNDRFFAVRPEGSVSTLKIQRTERGDSAVYLCASSLNSGKDNEQFFGPGTRLTVL.

V usage is TRBV27 and J usage is TRBJ2-2; 10 bases align to TRBD1. The length of the CDR3 is 17 residues. The V gene's germline CDR1 is MNHEY and CDR2 SMNVEV (reference sequence). V was clipped by 2 bases and J by 5 bases; unmatched bases: 8. The CDR3 is CASSLSPGTGVTGELFF. The CDR3 nucleotides are TGTGCCAGCAGTTTAAGCCCCGGGACAGGGGTGACCGGGGAGCTGTTTTTT.

The chain carries TRBV10-2 and TRBJ2-7, with D perhaps matching TRBD1 (5 bases). V lost 8 bases, J lost 2 bases, and 19 bases lay in between. CDR1 is WSHSY, CDR2 SAAADI, per germline. The CDR3 has 15 amino acids. The chain's CDR3 is CASVLGPGYPYEQYF. CDR3 nucleotides: TGCGCCAGCGTCTTAGGTCCAGGGTACCCCTACGAGCAGTACTTC.

Written as DNA, the CDR3 is TGCAGCGTGGTTCGACTGGGGACTGAAGCTTTCTTT. Protein: CSVVRLGTEAFF. The chain combines TRBV29-1 with TRBJ1-1; D gene uncertain. V dropped 6 bases and J dropped 5 bases, with 13 bases sitting between them. The CDR3 covers 12 residues. The germline V gene encodes CDR1 SQVTM and CDR2 ANQGSEA.

The genes are TRBV7-9 and TRBJ2-2; 9 nucleotides match TRBD1. CDR3 size: 18 residues. J was trimmed by 4 bases and V by 5 bases; bases with no gene match: 14. Germline V gene data show CDR1 as SEHNR and CDR2 as FQNEAQ (reference sequence). The CDR3 loop is CASSTADRGQGGTGELFF. The DNA of the CDR3 is TGTGCCAGCAGCACCGCGGACAGGGGTCAGGGCGGCACCGGGGAGCTGTTTTTT.

V gene TRBV7-9 combines with J gene TRBJ2-3, with 11 bases matching TRBD2. Per the germline V gene, CDR1 is SEHNR and CDR2 is FQNEAQ (reference sequence). The trim removed 5 bases at V and 2 bases at J, leaving 9 bases unmatched. The CDR3 is made up of 17 amino acids. DNA for the CDR3: TGTGCCAGCAGCCACGACCCGACTAGCGGGAACACAGATACGCAGTATTTT. This sequence encodes CASSHDPTSGNTDTQYF.

This clone was counted once. V gene TRBV6-5 combines with J gene TRBJ1-3; D ambiguous. The V end was cut by 5 bases, the J end by 4 bases, with 15 bases between. The length of the CDR3 is 15 residues. The germline gives CDR1 MNHEY, CDR2 SVGAGI. The CDR3 sequence is CASSPAGEGGNTIYF. CDR3 in DNA: TGTGCCAGCAGTCCTGCCGGGGAGGGAGGAAACACCATATATTTT.

This chain joins TRBV19 and TRBJ1-1; 10 nucleotides agree with TRBD1. The CDR3 runs to 17 residues. With 5 bases clipped from V and 2 bases from J, the junction kept 11 bases outside the gene matches. Germline CDR1 reads LNHDA; CDR2 reads SQIVND (reference sequence). The CDR3 bases are TGTGCCAGTAGTGGACTGCCGGGGACAGGGGTAAACACTGAAGCTTTCTTT. It specifies CASSGLPGTGVNTEAFF.

This chain connects TRBV9 to TRBJ2-7; D may match TRBD1 or TRBD2 (5 bases each). Germline V gene sequence: CDR1 SGDLS, CDR2 YYNGEE. This CDR3 has 14 residues. Trimming removed 0 bases at V and 7 bases at J, with 14 bases between. The CDR3 sequence is CASSVEGVTGEQYF. CDR3 nucleotides: TGTGCCAGCAGCGTAGAAGGGGTAACGGGGGAGCAGTACTTC.

CDR3 sequence reads: CASSLLGAKETQYF. The CDR3 nucleotides read TGTGCCAGCAGTTTATTAGGGGCTAAGGAGACCCAGTACTTC. The chain has TRBV27 and TRBJ2-5; weak D call: TRBD1 (5 bases). V was pared by 1 base and J by 5 bases, with 11 bases between. This CDR3 region has 14 residues. The germline V gene encodes CDR1 MNHEY and CDR2 SMNVEV (reference sequence).

This clone showed up just a few times. V gene TRBV19 combines with J gene TRBJ1-3; no reliable D call. There are 16 residues in the CDR3. Germline V gene sequence: CDR1 LNHDA, CDR2 SQIVND (reference sequence). V lost 3 bases and J 0 bases, leaving 12 bases between the germline ends. The CDR3 DNA is TGTGCCAGTAGTATCCCGGATCATATCTCTGGAAACACCATATATTTT. Residues: CASSIPDHISGNTIYF.

V and J are TRBV28 and TRBJ2-1; D may be TRBD1 (6 bases). The CDR3 has 15 amino acids. Germline V CDR1 and CDR2: MDHEN, SYDVKM. V was cut by 2 bases and J by 4 bases, with 12 bases left in between. The CDR3 region has the DNA TGTGCCAGCAGTTTAGGCTACCAGGGGTACAATGAGCAGTTCTTC. Residues: CASSLGYQGYNEQFF. The whole variable domain, remainder taken from reference TRBV28 and TRBJ2-1, is DVKVTQSSRYLVKRTGEKVFLECVQDMDHENMFWYRQDPGLGLRLIYFSYDVKMKEKGDIPEGYSVSREKKERFSLILESASTNQTSMYLCASSLGYQGYNEQFFGPGTRLTVL.

The chain joins TRBV27 to TRBJ2-7, with 12 bases that match TRBD1. The trim removed 5 bases at V and 4 bases at J, leaving 6 bases unmatched. Germline CDR1 MNHEY, CDR2 SMNVEV (reference sequence). The CDR3 spans 15 residues. Here the CDR3 reads CASSTRDRGRYEQYF. The CDR3, as DNA: TGTGCCAGCAGTACCCGGGACAGGGGGCGATACGAGCAGTACTTC.

The V gene is TRBV6-5, the J gene TRBJ2-5, with a weak D call TRBD2 (6 bases). There are 15 residues in the CDR3. Germline V gene data show CDR1 as MNHEY and CDR2 as SVGAGI. The ends were cut back, 0 bases at V and 1 base at J, with 9 bases in the middle. Here the CDR3 reads CASSYSRDFQETQYF. CDR3 DNA sequence: TGTGCCAGCAGTTACTCCCGGGACTTCCAAGAGACCCAGTACTTC.

In the case of this clone: The sample holds other DNA sequences that translate to the same CDR3. The chain carries TRBV13 and TRBJ2-7, with TRBD2 matching over 8 bases. This CDR3 has 14 amino acids. Germline V gene data show CDR1 as PRHDT and CDR2 as FYEKMQ (reference sequence). V was clipped by 0 bases and J by 4 bases; unmatched bases: 2. The CDR3 spells CASSLGLAVYEQYF. CDR3 nucleotide sequence: TGTGCCAGCAGCTTAGGACTAGCGGTTTACGAGCAGTACTTC.

CDR3 sequence: CASSFSTGERCEQYF. The CDR3 bases are TGTGCCAGCAGCTTCTCGACAGGGGAGCGGTGCGAGCAGTACTTC. The chain employs TRBV7-9 and TRBJ2-7, with 8 bases identical to TRBD1. The ends lost 3 bases at V and 6 bases at J; junction bases unmatched: 10. The germline V gene has CDR1 SEHNR and CDR2 FQNEAQ (reference sequence). The CDR3 totals 15 residues. The variable domain in full, with the rest retrieved from reference TRBV7-9 and TRBJ2-7, is DTGVSQNPRHKITKRGQNVTFRCDPISEHNRLYWYRQTLGQGPEFLTYFQNEAQLEKSRLLSDRFSAERPKGSFSTLEIQRTEQGDSAMYLCASSFSTGERCEQYFGPGTRLTVT.

V gene TRBV30 combines with J gene TRBJ2-7; TRBD1 aligns across 10 bases. This CDR3 is built from 14 residues. Trimming removed 5 bases from V and 0 bases from J; junction bases left unmatched: 4. CDR1 GTSNPN and CDR2 SVGIG come from the germline V gene (reference sequence). The CDR3 bases are TGTGCCTGGGATGGGGACAGGGGCTCCTACGAGCAGTACTTC. It specifies CAWDGDRGSYEQYF.

This chain uses TRBV28 with TRBJ2-5, with a weak D call TRBD2 (6 bases). Trimming cost V 6 bases and J 0 bases, with 17 bases left between them. CDR1 and CDR2 (germline): MDHEN, SYDVKM. The CDR3 is 16 residues long. The CDR3 loop is CASSRFGGDYQETQYF. The CDR3 nucleotides read TGTGCCAGCAGCCGTTTTGGCGGGGACTACCAAGAGACCCAGTACTTC.